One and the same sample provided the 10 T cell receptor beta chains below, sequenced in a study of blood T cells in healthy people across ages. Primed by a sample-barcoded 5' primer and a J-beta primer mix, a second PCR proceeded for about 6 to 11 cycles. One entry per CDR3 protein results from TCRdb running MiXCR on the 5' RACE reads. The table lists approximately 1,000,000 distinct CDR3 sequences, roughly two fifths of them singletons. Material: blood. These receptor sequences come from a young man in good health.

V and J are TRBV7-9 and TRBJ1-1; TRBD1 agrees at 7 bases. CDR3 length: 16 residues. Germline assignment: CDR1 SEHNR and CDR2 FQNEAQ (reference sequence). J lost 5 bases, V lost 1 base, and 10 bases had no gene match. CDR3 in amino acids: CASSLGPGSGGTEAFF. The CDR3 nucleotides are TGTGCCAGCAGCTTAGGCCCGGGCTCAGGGGGGACTGAAGCTTTCTTT.

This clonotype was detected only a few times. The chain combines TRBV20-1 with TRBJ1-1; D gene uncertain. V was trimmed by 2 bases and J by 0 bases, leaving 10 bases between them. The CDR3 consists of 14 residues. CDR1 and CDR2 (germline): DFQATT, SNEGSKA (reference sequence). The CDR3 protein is CSARKIPLNTEAFF. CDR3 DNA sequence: TGCAGTGCTAGAAAAATACCCTTGAACACTGAAGCTTTCTTT.

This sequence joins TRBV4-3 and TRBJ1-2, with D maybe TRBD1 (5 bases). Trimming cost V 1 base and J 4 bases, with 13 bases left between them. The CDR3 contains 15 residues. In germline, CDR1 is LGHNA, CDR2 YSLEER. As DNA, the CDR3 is TGCGCCAGCAGCCAAGCGCAGGGTATTCCCTATGGCTACACCTTC. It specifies CASSQAQGIPYGYTF.

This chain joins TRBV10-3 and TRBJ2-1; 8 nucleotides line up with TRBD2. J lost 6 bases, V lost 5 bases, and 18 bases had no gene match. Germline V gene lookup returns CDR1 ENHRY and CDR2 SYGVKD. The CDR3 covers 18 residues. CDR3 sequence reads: CAISTGLVGSLAGNEQFF. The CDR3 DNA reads TGTGCCATCAGTACGGGACTAGTGGGGTCCCTCGCTGGCAATGAGCAGTTCTTC.

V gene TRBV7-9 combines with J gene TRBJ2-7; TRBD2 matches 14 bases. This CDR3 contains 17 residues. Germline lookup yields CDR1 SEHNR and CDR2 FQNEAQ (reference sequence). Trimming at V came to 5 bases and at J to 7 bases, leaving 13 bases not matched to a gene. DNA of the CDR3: TGTGCCAGCAGCCCTATTGGACTAGCGGGGGGCTACAATGAGCAGTACTTC. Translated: CASSPIGLAGGYNEQYF.

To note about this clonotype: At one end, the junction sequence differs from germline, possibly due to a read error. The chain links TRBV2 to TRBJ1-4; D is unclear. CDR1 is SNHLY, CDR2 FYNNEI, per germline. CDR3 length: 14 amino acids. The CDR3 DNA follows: TGTGCCGGCAGTGAGACCACGGGTTATGAAAAACTGTTTTTT. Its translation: CAGSETTGYEKLFF.

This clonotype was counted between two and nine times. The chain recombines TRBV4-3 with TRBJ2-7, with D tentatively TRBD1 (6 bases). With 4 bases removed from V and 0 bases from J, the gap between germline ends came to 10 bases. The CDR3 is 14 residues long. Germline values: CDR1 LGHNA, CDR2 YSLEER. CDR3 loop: CASSLRDNSYEQYF. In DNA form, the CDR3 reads TGCGCCAGCAGCCTCCGGGACAACTCCTACGAGCAGTACTTC.

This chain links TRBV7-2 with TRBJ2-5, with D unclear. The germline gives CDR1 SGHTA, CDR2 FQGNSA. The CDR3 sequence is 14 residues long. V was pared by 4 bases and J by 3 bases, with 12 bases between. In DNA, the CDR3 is TGTGCCAGCAGCTCAGTTGGGCTTAAAGAGACCCAGTACTTC. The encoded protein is CASSSVGLKETQYF.

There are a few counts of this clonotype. CDR3 in DNA: TGTGCCAGCAGCCAAGACCAGTACGGAGCCAACGTCCTGACTTTC. Amino acid sequence: CASSQDQYGANVLTF. The chain combines TRBV14 with TRBJ2-6, with D hard to call. Germline V gene sequence: CDR1 SGHDN, CDR2 FVKESK. Trimming pared 0 bases from V and 7 bases from J, leaving 10 bases between. The CDR3 length is 15 residues.

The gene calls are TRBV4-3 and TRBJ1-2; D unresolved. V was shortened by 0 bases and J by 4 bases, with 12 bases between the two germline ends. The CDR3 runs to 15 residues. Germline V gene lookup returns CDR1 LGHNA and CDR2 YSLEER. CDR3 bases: TGCGCCAGCAGCCAAGATGGCAGATCGCCCTATGGCTACACCTTC. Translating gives CASSQDGRSPYGYTF.